Below, 7 T cell receptor beta chains from the same sample are listed, as sequenced in a study of blood T cells in healthy people across ages. Combining a sample-barcoded 5' primer with a J-beta primer mix, a second PCR ran for about 7 to 11 cycles. TCRdb reprocessed the 5' RACE reads with MiXCR, giving one entry per CDR3 protein. The sample contains approximately 2,000,000 distinct CDR3 sequences, about two fifths of which appear only once. Sequencing was done on a sample of blood. The receptors stem from a human donor in good health.

The genes are TRBV29-1 and TRBJ1-1; D may be TRBD1 (5 bases). Germline-derived CDR1 and CDR2 are SQVTM and ANQGSEA. The CDR3 is 15 residues long. The ends were cut back, 8 bases at V and 1 base at J, with 20 bases in the middle. The CDR3 region has the DNA TGCAGCTATCACCATGGTGGGGGACCGAACACTGAAGCTTTCTTT. Translating gives CSYHHGGGPNTEAFF.

The chain is built from TRBV7-8 and TRBJ2-5; TRBD2 might be the D (6 bases). The CDR3 consists of 16 residues. Germline-derived CDR1 and CDR2 are SGHVS and FQNEAQ. V was pared by 4 bases and J by 2 bases, with 17 bases between. The CDR3 here is CASSSGPSSAQETQYF. CDR3 bases: TGTGCCAGCAGCTCTGGGCCCTCTAGCGCACAAGAGACCCAGTACTTC.

The CDR3 nucleotides read TGTGCCAGCAGCCCGACGGAAAATAGCAATCAGCCCCAGCATTTT. It translates to CASSPTENSNQPQHF. The gene calls are TRBV6-5 and TRBJ1-5; D uncertain. Trimming stripped 6 bases from V and 0 bases from J, with 12 bases between. The germline V gene has CDR1 MNHEY and CDR2 SVGAGI. The CDR3 runs to 15 residues.

The V gene is TRBV30, the J gene TRBJ1-1; D is unclear. In germline, CDR1 is GTSNPN, CDR2 SVGIG (reference sequence). The V and J ends lost 4 bases and 0 bases respectively, with 9 bases between them. The CDR3 runs to 13 residues. CDR3 sequence: CAWKAHLNTEAFF. As DNA, the CDR3 is TGTGCCTGGAAAGCACACTTGAACACTGAAGCTTTCTTT.

The V call is TRBV28, the J call TRBJ2-1; perhaps D is TRBD1 or TRBD2 (5 bases each). The germline V gene encodes CDR1 MDHEN and CDR2 SYDVKM. V gave up 5 bases and J gave up 8 bases, with 16 bases separating them. The length of the CDR3 is 14 residues. The DNA for the CDR3 is TGTGCCAGCAGTCCGCCTAGGCAGGGAGATGAGCAGTTCTTC. It codes for CASSPPRQGDEQFF.

J is TRBJ1-4 and V is TRBV7-8; the D is unclear. The V gene's germline CDR1 is SGHVS and CDR2 FQNEAQ. The CDR3 contains 15 residues. The V end was cut by 5 bases, the J end by 1 base, with 11 bases between. CDR3 protein: CASSLRRLTNEKLFF. The CDR3, as DNA: TGTGCCAGCAGCCTAAGACGGTTAACTAATGAAAAACTGTTTTTT.

This clonotype was seen only a few times. The CDR3 here is CASSFLGGYNEQFF. CDR3 bases: TGTGCCAGCAGTTTCCTCGGGGGTTACAATGAGCAGTTCTTC. V is TRBV12-3 or TRBV12-4 and J is TRBJ2-1; D might be TRBD2 (6 bases). V was trimmed by 3 bases and J by 4 bases, leaving 10 bases between them. CDR3 length: 14 residues.